These 21 T cell receptor beta chains originate from one sample sequenced in a study of persistence of HIV-infected CD4 T cells. Antigens of these TCRs are unknown. Overlapping HIV-1 Gag 15-mer peptides at 0.95 to 1 ug per peptide per mL were used. Sorting of responding CD4+ T cells relied on upregulated CD40 ligand together with CD69. Sequencing used immunoSEQ version 4 in survey mode. Generated by immunoSEQ multiplex PCR, the TCRdb table keeps only in-frame clones and is missing some. The sample lists roughly 8,500 clones, roughly 85% seen once, with about 2% in the top ten. The sequenced sample was CD4+ T cells sorted from PBMCs after 18-hour stimulation, obtained from a patient who received antiretroviral therapy. Receptor source: an adult woman with HIV who was CMV-seropositive.

This clone came up once. The chain carries TRBV12-3 or TRBV12-4 and TRBJ2-1; no clear D gene. The V gene lost 3 bases and the J gene lost 5 bases, with 8 bases spanning the gap. The CDR3 covers 13 residues. CDR3 protein: CASSFAADNEQFF. DNA for the CDR3: TGTGCCAGCAGTTTTGCGGCTGACAATGAGCAGTTCTTC.

This clone showed up just a few times. The J gene is TRBJ2-7, the V gene TRBV29-1, with 7 bases lining up with TRBD1. V shed 6 bases and J 1 base; nucleotides not matched to a gene: 9. The CDR3 extends over 14 amino acids. CDR1 and CDR2 from the germline V gene are SQVTM and ANQGSEA. The CDR3 sequence is CSVRDSSYSYEQYF. The CDR3 DNA follows: TGCAGCGTACGGGACAGCTCTTATTCCTACGAGCAGTACTTC.

The rearrangement uses TRBV14 and TRBJ2-1, with D tentatively TRBD1 (5 bases). The V gene lost 2 bases and the J gene lost 10 bases, with 12 bases spanning the gap. Germline lookup yields CDR1 SGHDN and CDR2 FVKESK. The CDR3 covers 13 residues. The CDR3 DNA follows: TGTGCCAGCAGCCAAAACAGGCGCCAAGAGCAGTTCTTC. Its translation: CASSQNRRQEQFF.

This chain uses TRBV27 with TRBJ2-7; TRBD2 matches 11 bases. Per germline, CDR1 MNHEY and CDR2 SMNVEV (reference sequence). The CDR3 runs to 14 residues. V was pared by 8 bases and J by 3 bases, with 6 bases of the junction left unmatched. CDR3 residues: CASGTSGALYEQYF. Written as DNA, the CDR3 is TGTGCCAGCGGGACTAGCGGAGCCCTCTACGAGCAGTACTTC.

The chain couples TRBV4-1 to TRBJ2-2, with D uncertain. The germline gives CDR1 MGHRA, CDR2 YSYEKL. This CDR3 is built from 9 residues. Trimming removed 4 bases from V and 12 bases from J, with 3 bases in between. The CDR3 DNA reads TGCGCCAGCAGCCCCCAGCTGTTTTTT. This gives the protein CASSPQLFF.

V gene TRBV6-4 combines with J gene TRBJ1-1, with no clear D. This CDR3 region has 14 residues. CDR1 MRHNA and CDR2 SNTAGT come from the germline V gene. Trimming removed 5 bases at V and 0 bases at J, with 10 bases between. This CDR3 is CASSPSSMNTEAFF. The CDR3 DNA reads as TGTGCCAGCAGTCCGTCTAGCATGAACACTGAAGCTTTCTTT.

This chain links TRBV5-1 with TRBJ2-2, with 8 nucleotides matching TRBD1. V gave up 1 base and J gave up 4 bases; unmatched junction bases: 3. This CDR3 contains 15 residues. Germline assignment: CDR1 SGHRS and CDR2 YFSETQ. CDR3 sequence reads: CASSLLTGGTGELFF. CDR3 nucleotides: TGCGCCAGCAGCTTGCTAACAGGGGGCACCGGGGAGCTGTTTTTT.

The chain employs TRBV29-1 and TRBJ2-1; the D call may be TRBD1 or TRBD2 (5 bases each). This CDR3 region has 10 residues. Germline CDR1 is SQVTM and CDR2 is ANQGSEA. Trimming shortened V by 6 bases and J by 14 bases, and 14 bases separated the two germline ends. CDR3 region: CSVGTPDKFF. In nucleotides, the CDR3 is TGCAGCGTCGGGACCCCAGACAAGTTCTTC.

In DNA form, the CDR3 reads TGTGCCAGCAGCCTCGGACAGGGAAGGGGAGGCTACACCTTC. This gives the protein CASSLGQGRGGYTF. The gene calls are TRBV9 and TRBJ1-2; 8 nucleotides match TRBD1. Trimming took 4 bases from V and 8 from J; bases not matched to a gene: 10. CDR3 length: 14 residues. Germline CDR1 and CDR2: SGDLS and YYNGEE.

The chain couples TRBV7-3 to TRBJ2-1, with TRBD2 as a possible D gene (6 bases). The CDR3 totals 15 residues. CDR1 is SGHTA, CDR2 FQGTGA, per germline. V was clipped by 4 bases and J by 0 bases, with 10 bases between them. The CDR3 is CASSSPSASYNEQFF. CDR3 bases: TGTGCCAGCAGCTCCCCTAGCGCCTCCTACAATGAGCAGTTCTTC.

This clone appeared a few times. The J gene is TRBJ1-2, the V gene TRBV5-1; D is uncertain. CDR3 length: 14 amino acids. V gave up 0 bases and J gave up 4 bases, with 10 bases separating them. Germline CDR1 and CDR2: SGHRS and YFSETQ. In DNA, the CDR3 is TGCGCCAGCAGCTTGGGAGGACGTACCTATGGCTACACCTTC. Translation: CASSLGGRTYGYTF.

The chain joins TRBV29-1 to TRBJ2-2; D is tentatively TRBD1 or TRBD2 (5 bases each). V lost 4 bases to trimming and J lost 6 bases, with 15 bases between them. The CDR3 is 14 amino acids. The germline CDR1 and CDR2 sequences are SQVTM and ANQGSEA. The CDR3 coding sequence is TGCAGCGTTGGGGACCCACCAGGGCCCGGGGAGCTGTTTTTT. Translation: CSVGDPPGPGELFF.

For this clone: The junction does not match germline at one end; this may be a read error. The J gene is TRBJ2-6, the V gene TRBV19; no firm D call. CDR1 is LNHDA, CDR2 SQIVND, per germline (reference sequence). The CDR3 is 14 amino acids. This CDR3 is CASTIGPGANVLTF. The CDR3, as DNA: TGTGCCAGTACTATAGGACCTGGGGCCAACGTCCTGACTTTC.

The V call is TRBV18, the J call TRBJ2-2, with TRBD1 matching over 7 bases. The V gene end was trimmed by 2 bases and the J gene end by 0 bases; junction bases not matched to a gene: 12. CDR1 is KGHSH, CDR2 LQKENI, per germline. CDR3 size: 19 residues. The CDR3 loop is CASSPRTNRDSSNTGELFF. Written as DNA, the CDR3 is TGTGCCAGCTCACCAAGAACAAACCGGGACAGTTCGAACACCGGGGAGCTGTTTTTT.

The chain employs TRBV29-1 and TRBJ2-1; 7 positions agree with TRBD2. Germline V gives CDR1 SQVTM, CDR2 ANQGSEA. Germline trimming cut 6 bases from V and 5 bases from J; bases unmatched to any gene: 7. The CDR3 totals 13 residues. CDR3 nucleotide sequence: TGCAGCGTCCGGAGCGGGGCGAACAATGAGCAGTTCTTC. It specifies CSVRSGANNEQFF.

The chain employs TRBV25-1 and TRBJ1-2; D unresolved. The ends were cut back, 4 bases at V and 2 bases at J, with 5 bases in the middle. CDR1 and CDR2 (germline): MGHDK, SYGVNS. The CDR3 contains 12 residues. This CDR3 is CASSAVNYGYTF. The CDR3 DNA reads as TGTGCCAGCAGTGCCGTAAACTATGGCTACACCTTC.

The CDR3 protein is CASSPGTSGSENEQFF. In DNA form, the CDR3 reads TGTGCCAGCAGCCCGGGGACTAGCGGGAGTGAGAATGAGCAGTTCTTC. The V call is TRBV5-4, the J call TRBJ2-1, with 14 positions matching TRBD2. This CDR3 is built from 16 residues. Trimming took 4 bases from V and 7 from J; bases not matched to a gene: 7. From germline, CDR1 is SGHNT and CDR2 YYREEE (reference sequence).

The CDR3 region has the DNA TGTGCCAGCAGCAGCCCTTTTACAGGGTCCGCTAACTATGGCTACACCTTC. Residues: CASSSPFTGSANYGYTF. This sequence joins TRBV5-5 and TRBJ1-2; perhaps TRBD1 as D (6 bases). Germline V CDR1 and CDR2: SGHKS, YYEKEE (reference sequence). Trimming shortened V by 4 bases and J by 0 bases, and 19 bases separated the two germline ends. The CDR3 spans 17 residues. Based on the CDR3 plus reference TRBV5-5 and TRBJ1-2, the full variable domain is DAGVTQSPTHLIKTRGQQVTLRCSPISGHKSVSWYQQVLGQGPQFIFQYYEKEERGRGNFPDRFSARQFPNYSSELNVNALLLGDSALYLCASSSPFTGSANYGYTFGSGTRLTVV.

The chain recombines TRBV19 with TRBJ1-1; no definite D call. The CDR3 has 14 residues. Germline V gene data show CDR1 as LNHDA and CDR2 as SQIVND (reference sequence). Trimming stripped 3 bases from V and 4 bases from J, with 12 bases between. CDR3 bases: TGTGCCAGTAGTATCGGAGCCGAGAGCACTGAAGCTTTCTTT. Translating gives CASSIGAESTEAFF.

This chain joins TRBV15 and TRBJ2-5; D may be TRBD1 (5 bases). Germline V gene data show CDR1 as LNHNV and CDR2 as YYDKDF (reference sequence). Trimming took off 5 bases at V and 4 bases at J, with 20 bases between the two ends. The CDR3 extends over 16 amino acids. CDR3: CATSATLGEVGETQYF. The CDR3 DNA is TGTGCCACCAGCGCGACTCTAGGGGAAGTCGGAGAGACCCAGTACTTC.

The chain carries TRBV4-3 and TRBJ1-4, with D possibly matching TRBD1 (6 bases). The germline V and J ends were trimmed by 3 bases and 5 bases, with 16 bases remaining between them. CDR1 is LGHNA and CDR2 is YSLEER in the germline V gene. This CDR3 is 16 amino acids long. The CDR3: CASSQATGKTNEKLFF. The CDR3 bases are TGCGCCAGCAGCCAGGCAACAGGGAAGACGAATGAAAAACTGTTTTTT.